The count of the clone carrying this TCR beta chain is one. These data come from a study of blood T cell repertoires in COVID-19. Study-level background: Acute and convalescent COVID-19 samples came from the United States, Italy and Spain. PBMCs, B-cell-depleted T cells, or T cells provided the cDNA or gDNA that made up the material.

Trimming removed 11 bases at V and 3 bases at J, with 10 bases between. The CDR3 contains 11 residues. Methods used by the authors: Cell counts per sample came from amplifying reference gene primers. Sequenced by immunoSEQ multiplex PCR; TCRdb stores in-frame clones only, minus some. D and trimming were read from the DNA, whereas the V and J calls and clone size are those reported in that table. This sample has under 200,000 clones, with about four fifths found just once. The receptor comes from a man between 65 and 80 years old with active or convalescent COVID-19. This rearrangement joins TRBV12-3 or TRBV12-4 to TRBJ1-1; unclear D gene. Sequencing used peripheral blood. The DNA of the CDR3 is TGTGCCTCATCGGGGTACACTGAAGCTTTCTTT. This translates into CASSGYTEAFF.